The 19 T cell receptor beta chains listed next were all sequenced from one sample in a study of cytomegalovirus exposure and HLA in healthy donors. The primer mix had 60 Vbeta and 13 Jbeta primers. Sequencing was performed with immunoSEQ multiplex PCR; in TCRdb, only in-frame clones are kept and a portion is missing. Among some 76,000 clones listed, around four fifths were seen once. Sample: PBMCs. Receptors originate from a woman between 35 and 50 years old in good health and CMV-seropositive.

The chain is built from TRBV6-5 and TRBJ2-3, with D possibly being TRBD1 (6 bases). This CDR3 has 15 residues. Germline lookup yields CDR1 MNHEY and CDR2 SVGAGI. Deletions cut 5 bases from V and 1 base from J, with 13 bases between. The CDR3 spells CASSHRDKGTDTQYF. The CDR3 DNA reads TGTGCCAGCAGTCACCGGGACAAAGGCACAGATACGCAGTATTTT.

The chain has TRBV10-3 and TRBJ1-1, with TRBD1 matching over 7 bases. V trimming: 6 bases; J trimming: 3 bases; junction bases outside the gene matches: 10. The CDR3 totals 15 residues. Germline V gene sequence: CDR1 ENHRY, CDR2 SYGVKD. The CDR3 DNA reads as TGTGCCATCAGGGGTCCGACAGGGAGGTACACTGAAGCTTTCTTT. Protein: CAIRGPTGRYTEAFF.

V is TRBV5-4 and J is TRBJ2-7; D gene ambiguous. V was pared by 4 bases and J by 1 base, with 12 bases between. Germline CDR1 reads SGHNT; CDR2 reads YYREEE (reference sequence). There are 14 residues in the CDR3. DNA for the CDR3: TGTGCCAGCAGCGGCGAGGCAGAATCCTACGAGCAGTACTTC. Its protein product is CASSGEAESYEQYF.

The chain couples TRBV6-5 to TRBJ2-3; 12 bases align to TRBD2. V lost 5 bases, J lost 1 base, and 1 base stayed unmatched. Germline CDR1 and CDR2: MNHEY and SVGAGI. The CDR3 totals 15 residues. CDR3 protein: CASSRLAGGTDTQYF. DNA of the CDR3: TGTGCCAGCAGTCGACTAGCGGGGGGCACAGATACGCAGTATTTT.

This clone was observed a single time. The rearrangement uses TRBV6-4 and TRBJ1-1; D not resolved. The CDR3 has 13 amino acids. Germline CDR1 is MRHNA and CDR2 is SNTAGT. The ends were cut back, 6 bases at V and 1 base at J, with 9 bases in the middle. The CDR3 sequence: CASRQEANTEAFF. The CDR3 region has the DNA TGTGCCAGCAGGCAGGAGGCGAACACTGAAGCTTTCTTT.

The rearrangement uses TRBV5-1 and TRBJ1-1; TRBD1 matches at 7 bases. The ends lost 5 bases at V and 6 bases at J; junction bases unmatched: 10. The germline gives CDR1 SGHRS, CDR2 YFSETQ. The CDR3 length is 14 residues. The CDR3 loop is CASRLYRGMPEAFF. The CDR3 coding sequence is TGCGCCAGCAGGCTCTACAGGGGAATGCCTGAAGCTTTCTTT.

The chain couples TRBV7-9 to TRBJ2-5; TRBD1 agrees at 9 bases. V lost 6 bases and J lost 4; bases outside the gene matches: 6. Germline V gene sequence: CDR1 SEHNR, CDR2 FQNEAQ (reference sequence). The CDR3 contains 14 residues. The CDR3 protein is CASRGTGTGETQYF. CDR3 nucleotide sequence: TGTGCCAGCAGGGGGACAGGGACGGGAGAGACCCAGTACTTC.

The chain employs TRBV9 and TRBJ1-5; no reliable D call. Germline values: CDR1 SGDLS, CDR2 YYNGEE. V lost 0 bases, J lost 0 bases, and 7 bases lay in between. This CDR3 spans 15 amino acids. CDR3 in amino acids: CASSVGEASNQPQHF. The CDR3, as DNA: TGTGCCAGCAGCGTAGGGGAGGCTAGCAATCAGCCCCAGCATTTT.

This clone turned up a few times. The V and J genes are TRBV7-9 and TRBJ1-4; 8 bases fit TRBD1. CDR3 length equals 12 residues. Trimming at V came to 4 bases and at J to 15 bases, leaving 7 bases not matched to a gene. Germline CDR1 reads SEHNR; CDR2 reads FQNEAQ (reference sequence). This CDR3 is CASSSQDREVFF. In nucleotides, the CDR3 is TGTGCCAGCAGCTCCCAGGACAGGGAGGTGTTTTTT.

V usage is TRBV6-5 and J usage is TRBJ2-5; 7 bases map to TRBD1. CDR1 is MNHEY, CDR2 SVGAGI, per germline. The junction had 3 bases not matched to a gene; V was cut back by 4 bases and J by 4 bases. The CDR3 consists of 13 residues. The CDR3 here is CASSFSGGETQYF. The CDR3 nucleotides read TGTGCCAGCAGTTTCTCAGGGGGAGAGACCCAGTACTTC.

This clone was picked up a small number of times. This sequence joins TRBV29-1 and TRBJ1-2; 8 bases are a match to TRBD1. The CDR3 totals 12 residues. V shed 4 bases, J shed 3 bases, and the junction held 1 base outside the gene matches. Germline CDR1 is SQVTM and CDR2 is ANQGSEA. The CDR3 is CSVVQGDYGYTF. The CDR3 DNA sequence: TGCAGCGTTGTACAGGGGGACTATGGCTACACCTTC.

The chain employs TRBV6-1 and TRBJ2-1, with 10 bases matching TRBD1. With V trimmed by 4 bases and J by 8 bases, 5 bases remained unmatched. The CDR3 totals 14 residues. The germline V gene encodes CDR1 MNHNS and CDR2 SASEGT. CDR3 in amino acids: CASSGRTGGYEQFF. CDR3 DNA sequence: TGTGCCAGCAGTGGCAGGACAGGGGGATATGAGCAGTTCTTC.

This CDR3 is CASSYSPTEDQPQHF. The CDR3 bases are TGTGCCAGCAGTTACTCGCCGACTGAGGATCAGCCCCAGCATTTT. This chain joins TRBV6-5 and TRBJ1-5; unclear D gene. Germline CDR1 reads MNHEY; CDR2 reads SVGAGI. Between the trimmed V and J ends, which lost 0 bases and 5 bases, there was a span of 11 bases. The CDR3 spans 15 residues.

The V call is TRBV25-1, the J call TRBJ1-4; tentative D call: TRBD1 (5 bases). Germline values: CDR1 MGHDK, CDR2 SYGVNS. The CDR3 totals 15 residues. Trimming took 0 bases from V and 7 from J, leaving 12 bases between them. CDR3 sequence: CASSEYFGGVEKLFF. As DNA, the CDR3 is TGTGCCAGCAGTGAATATTTTGGAGGGGTTGAAAAACTGTTTTTT.

The genes are TRBV5-1 and TRBJ2-7; 9 bases agree with TRBD1. Unmatched junction bases numbered 1, after V lost 0 bases and J lost 0 bases. Germline-derived CDR1 and CDR2 are SGHRS and YFSETQ. This CDR3 is built from 15 residues. The CDR3 DNA reads TGCGCCAGCAGCTTGGGGGGACAGGGCTCCTACGAGCAGTACTTC. It is translated as CASSLGGQGSYEQYF.

This clone was observed a handful of times. V gene TRBV6-5 combines with J gene TRBJ2-3; perhaps TRBD1 as D (5 bases). V was pared by 0 bases and J by 4 bases, with 11 bases between. The germline V gene encodes CDR1 MNHEY and CDR2 SVGAGI. There are 15 residues in the CDR3. CDR3 in DNA: TGTGCCAGCAGTTACTCGGTGGGGCCCCCAGATACGCAGTATTTT. Translating gives CASSYSVGPPDTQYF.

This chain joins TRBV5-1 and TRBJ2-5, with TRBD2 matching over 9 bases. From germline, CDR1 is SGHRS and CDR2 YFSETQ. This CDR3 is built from 13 residues. V trimming: 4 bases; J trimming: 5 bases; junction bases outside the gene matches: 3. CDR3 DNA: TGCGCCAGCAGCCCAGGGACTAGCGAGACCCAGTACTTC. Translating gives CASSPGTSETQYF.

The rearrangement joins TRBV6-6 to TRBJ1-1; 8 bases fit TRBD1. V was clipped by 6 bases and J by 2 bases; unmatched bases: 8. The CDR3 has 15 residues. The germline V gene has CDR1 MNHNY and CDR2 SVGAGI (reference sequence). CDR3 residues: CASRLTGQGNTEAFF. The CDR3 DNA reads as TGTGCCAGCAGACTTACAGGACAGGGCAACACTGAAGCTTTCTTT.

The chain employs TRBV6-6 and TRBJ2-5; TRBD2 aligns across 7 bases. The CDR3 has 13 residues. CDR1 and CDR2 from the germline V gene are MNHNY and SVGAGI (reference sequence). The V and J ends lost 8 bases and 2 bases, in that order; junction bases with no gene match: 5. The CDR3 DNA sequence: TGTGCCAGCGAACTAGCGCTTCAAGAGACCCAGTACTTC. Amino acid sequence: CASELALQETQYF.